One sample yielded the 16 T cell receptor beta chains listed below, sequenced in a study of siplizumab effects on memory and regulatory T cells. Produced via immunoSEQ multiplex PCR; TCRdb's table is partial and in-frame only. The sample holds about 100,000 clones; 75% to 95% are singletons and the top ten take approximately 2.7%. Sequenced material: CD4+ T cells sorted from blood. These receptors were obtained from a human donor in good health. Some clones in this sample may be carry-over from other donors' samples.

The rearrangement uses TRBV19 and TRBJ2-4; D is ambiguous. V lost 0 bases, J lost 0 bases, and 15 bases lay in between. Germline values: CDR1 LNHDA, CDR2 SQIVND (reference sequence). CDR3 length equals 18 residues. The chain's CDR3 is CASSIDRPLRGAKNIQYF. The CDR3 bases are TGTGCCAGTAGTATAGATCGGCCCCTAAGAGGAGCCAAAAACATTCAGTACTTC.

The chain has TRBV11-3 and TRBJ2-5, with TRBD2 matching over 14 bases. Germline V gives CDR1 SGHNT, CDR2 YENEEA. V was pared by 5 bases and J by 4 bases, with 9 bases of the junction left unmatched. This CDR3 spans 17 amino acids. The CDR3 reads CASSLGLAGGAPETQYF. CDR3 sequence (DNA): TGTGCCAGCAGCCTTGGACTAGCGGGAGGTGCCCCAGAGACCCAGTACTTC. The complete variable domain, with remaining parts taken from reference TRBV11-3 and TRBJ2-5, reads EAGVVQSPRYKIIEKKQPVAFWCNPISGHNTLYWYLQNLGQGPELLIRYENEEAVDDSQLPKDRFSAERLKGVDSTLKIQPAELGDSAVYLCASSLGLAGGAPETQYFGPGTRLLVL.

This chain's CDR3 is CASSPKLAENEQFF. CDR3 sequence (DNA): TGTGCCAGCAGCCCCAAACTAGCGGAGAATGAGCAGTTCTTC. This rearrangement joins TRBV7-2 to TRBJ2-1; the match to TRBD2 covers 8 bases. The CDR3 has 14 residues. With V trimmed by 5 bases and J by 7 bases, 7 bases remained unmatched. Germline CDR1 SGHTA, CDR2 FQGNSA.

The CDR3 sequence: CASSLEAVQNTEAFF. DNA for the CDR3: TGTGCCAGCAGCTTAGAAGCGGTACAGAACACTGAAGCTTTCTTT. The genes are TRBV7-9 and TRBJ1-1; no clear D gene. Trimming took off 1 base at V and 1 base at J, with 10 bases between the two ends. The germline gives CDR1 SEHNR, CDR2 FQNEAQ (reference sequence). The CDR3 spans 15 residues. Full variable domain (remainder filled in from reference TRBV7-9 and TRBJ1-1): DTGVSQNPRHKITKRGQNVTFRCDPISEHNRLYWYRQTLGQGPEFLTYFQNEAQLEKSRLLSDRFSAERPKGSFSTLEIQRTEQGDSAMYLCASSLEAVQNTEAFFGQGTRLTVV.

The rearrangement joins TRBV6-5 to TRBJ2-7, with D possibly matching TRBD2 (6 bases). Trimming removed 5 bases at V and 6 bases at J, with 14 bases between. The CDR3 has 13 residues. Germline CDR1 reads MNHEY; CDR2 reads SVGAGI. In DNA, the CDR3 is TGTGCCAGCAGTGGGTTAGCGCGGGGCGAGCAGTACTTC. Amino acid sequence: CASSGLARGEQYF.

The rearrangement links TRBV11-3 to TRBJ2-5; no definite D call. Trimming stripped 1 base from V and 5 bases from J, with 2 bases between. Per the germline V gene, CDR1 is SGHNT and CDR2 is YENEEA. CDR3 length: 11 residues. The CDR3: CASSLGETQYF. Written as DNA, the CDR3 is TGTGCCAGCAGCTTAGGGGAGACCCAGTACTTC.

Here the CDR3 reads CASSRTLLLEQAQFF. The CDR3 DNA sequence: TGTGCCAGCTCACGAACACTCCTACTAGAGCAAGCGCAGTTCTTC. The chain couples TRBV18 to TRBJ2-1; the D gene is possibly TRBD2 (5 bases). CDR3 length: 15 residues. Looked up from germline, CDR1 is KGHSH and CDR2 is LQKENI. Between the trimmed V and J ends, which lost 4 bases and 12 bases, there was a span of 22 bases. Full variable domain (outside the CDR3, taken from reference TRBV18 and TRBJ2-1): NAGVMQNPRHLVRRRGQEARLRCSPMKGHSHVYWYRQLPEEGLKFMVYLQKENIIDESGMPKERFSAEFPKEGPSILRIQQVVRGDSAAYFCASSRTLLLEQAQFFGPGTRLTVL.

J is TRBJ1-5 and V is TRBV23-1, with TRBD1 identical over 7 bases. TRBV23-1 is recorded as an ORF, its role being uncertain. The J segment lost 2 bases and the V segment lost 1 base, leaving 2 bases of the junction unmatched. The CDR3 covers 15 residues. The CDR3 here is CASSQWQGGNQPQHF. The DNA for the CDR3 is TGCGCCAGCAGTCAATGGCAGGGGGGCAATCAGCCCCAGCATTTT.

A single count supports this clone. The gene calls are TRBV7-9 and TRBJ2-1; 8 bases agree with TRBD2. This CDR3 is 15 amino acids long. Germline V gene data show CDR1 as SEHNR and CDR2 as FQNEAQ (reference sequence). J gave up 3 bases and V 5 bases, and 6 bases lay outside the gene matches. CDR3: CASSPPGGGYNEQFF. CDR3 in DNA: TGTGCCAGCAGCCCGCCGGGGGGGGGCTACAATGAGCAGTTCTTC.

The CDR3 DNA follows: TGTGCCAGCAGCCACTCTGACAGGGGTGACTATGGCTACACCTTC. This encodes CASSHSDRGDYGYTF. The rearrangement uses TRBV6-4 and TRBJ1-2, with 8 bases identical to TRBD1. The CDR3 has 15 amino acids. V was pared by 6 bases and J by 3 bases, with 9 bases of the junction left unmatched. Germline loops: CDR1 MRHNA, CDR2 SNTAGT.

CDR3 sequence: CASSLFSKTGSEGANVLTF. In nucleotides, the CDR3 is TGTGCCAGCAGCTTATTCTCTAAGACAGGGTCGGAAGGGGCCAACGTCCTGACTTTC. V is TRBV7-3 and J is TRBJ2-6; 7 nucleotides agree with TRBD1. Trimming took 2 bases from V and 4 from J; bases not matched to a gene: 14. This CDR3 comprises 19 residues. Germline CDR1 reads SGHTA; CDR2 reads FQGTGA.

The CDR3 nucleotides are TGTGCCAGTAGTCCGGGACTTAGGGGCGAGCAGTACTTC. Translation gives CASSPGLRGEQYF. J is TRBJ2-7 and V is TRBV19; tentative D call: TRBD2 (6 bases). Deletions cut 5 bases from V and 6 bases from J, with 14 bases between. The V gene's germline CDR1 is LNHDA and CDR2 SQIVND (reference sequence). CDR3 size: 13 residues.

This chain links TRBV23-1 with TRBJ2-7; either TRBD1 or TRBD2 may supply D (5 bases each). TRBV23-1 is sorted into the ORF group, with uncertain function. Trimming shortened V by 1 base and J by 7 bases, and 29 bases separated the two germline ends. The CDR3 length is 19 residues. The CDR3 DNA sequence: TGCGCCAGCAGTCAATTAGCCAAACCGCTCCAGGGACGGATCCTTGAGCAGTACTTC. It translates to CASSQLAKPLQGRILEQYF.

This sequence joins TRBV29-1 and TRBJ2-2; 8 bases are a match to TRBD1. Germline assignment: CDR1 SQVTM and CDR2 ANQGSEA. The CDR3 has 14 residues. V was pared by 7 bases and J by 0 bases, with 4 bases of the junction left unmatched. CDR3 amino acids: CSATQGANTGELFF. Written as DNA, the CDR3 is TGCAGCGCGACACAGGGGGCGAACACCGGGGAGCTGTTTTTT.

The chain carries TRBV15 and TRBJ2-3; no clear D. Germline lookup yields CDR1 LNHNV and CDR2 YYDKDF (reference sequence). V lost 3 bases and J 0 bases, leaving 13 bases between the germline ends. The CDR3 spans 16 residues. CDR3 sequence reads: CATSRRLGVSTDTQYF. The CDR3 DNA reads TGTGCCACCAGCAGGCGGCTTGGGGTTAGCACAGATACGCAGTATTTT.

This clone was seen once. The chain couples TRBV9 to TRBJ1-2; TRBD1 might be the D (5 bases). CDR3 length: 15 residues. Deletions cut 3 bases from V and 8 bases from J, with 20 bases between. The V gene's germline CDR1 is SGDLS and CDR2 YYNGEE. The CDR3 nucleotides read TGTGCCAGCAGCGCACTCCAGGACATACTGGGGGGCTACACCTTC. Its translation is CASSALQDILGGYTF.